This T cell receptor (beta chain) derives from a study of multiple sclerosis patients with progressive multifocal leukoencephalopathy. Trimming cost V 5 bases and J 5 bases; bases outside gene matches: 9. Germline CDR1 is MDHEN and CDR2 is SYDVKM. The CDR3 contains 14 residues. This clone was seen once. Time point noted: before natalizumab initiation. Measured with immunoSEQ multiplex PCR; TCRdb has only the in-frame clones, and not every one. The repertoire holds 25,000 to 35,000 clones, around 90% seen once, with over 0.95% in the top ten. The sample was PBMCs. The sequence came from a human donor with multiple sclerosis. V gene TRBV28 combines with J gene TRBJ2-7, with 7 bases aligning to TRBD1. The CDR3 nucleotides read TGTGCCAGCAGTCCGGACAGGCCGGCGGACGAGCAGTACTTC. It translates to CASSPDRPADEQYF.